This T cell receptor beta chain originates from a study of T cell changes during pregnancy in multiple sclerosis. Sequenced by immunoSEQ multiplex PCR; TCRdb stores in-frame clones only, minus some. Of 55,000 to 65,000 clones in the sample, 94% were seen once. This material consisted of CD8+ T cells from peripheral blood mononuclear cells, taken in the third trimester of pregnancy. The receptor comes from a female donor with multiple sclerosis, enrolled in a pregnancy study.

The CDR3 loop reads CASSLSAGTDRYEQYF. The CDR3 DNA reads TGTGCCAGCAGTTTATCTGCCGGGACAGACCGGTACGAGCAGTACTTC. The rearrangement joins TRBV27 to TRBJ2-7; 7 nucleotides line up with TRBD1. J lost 4 bases, V lost 0 bases, and 9 bases had no gene match. CDR1 and CDR2 from the germline V gene are MNHEY and SMNVEV (reference sequence). This CDR3 is 16 amino acids long.